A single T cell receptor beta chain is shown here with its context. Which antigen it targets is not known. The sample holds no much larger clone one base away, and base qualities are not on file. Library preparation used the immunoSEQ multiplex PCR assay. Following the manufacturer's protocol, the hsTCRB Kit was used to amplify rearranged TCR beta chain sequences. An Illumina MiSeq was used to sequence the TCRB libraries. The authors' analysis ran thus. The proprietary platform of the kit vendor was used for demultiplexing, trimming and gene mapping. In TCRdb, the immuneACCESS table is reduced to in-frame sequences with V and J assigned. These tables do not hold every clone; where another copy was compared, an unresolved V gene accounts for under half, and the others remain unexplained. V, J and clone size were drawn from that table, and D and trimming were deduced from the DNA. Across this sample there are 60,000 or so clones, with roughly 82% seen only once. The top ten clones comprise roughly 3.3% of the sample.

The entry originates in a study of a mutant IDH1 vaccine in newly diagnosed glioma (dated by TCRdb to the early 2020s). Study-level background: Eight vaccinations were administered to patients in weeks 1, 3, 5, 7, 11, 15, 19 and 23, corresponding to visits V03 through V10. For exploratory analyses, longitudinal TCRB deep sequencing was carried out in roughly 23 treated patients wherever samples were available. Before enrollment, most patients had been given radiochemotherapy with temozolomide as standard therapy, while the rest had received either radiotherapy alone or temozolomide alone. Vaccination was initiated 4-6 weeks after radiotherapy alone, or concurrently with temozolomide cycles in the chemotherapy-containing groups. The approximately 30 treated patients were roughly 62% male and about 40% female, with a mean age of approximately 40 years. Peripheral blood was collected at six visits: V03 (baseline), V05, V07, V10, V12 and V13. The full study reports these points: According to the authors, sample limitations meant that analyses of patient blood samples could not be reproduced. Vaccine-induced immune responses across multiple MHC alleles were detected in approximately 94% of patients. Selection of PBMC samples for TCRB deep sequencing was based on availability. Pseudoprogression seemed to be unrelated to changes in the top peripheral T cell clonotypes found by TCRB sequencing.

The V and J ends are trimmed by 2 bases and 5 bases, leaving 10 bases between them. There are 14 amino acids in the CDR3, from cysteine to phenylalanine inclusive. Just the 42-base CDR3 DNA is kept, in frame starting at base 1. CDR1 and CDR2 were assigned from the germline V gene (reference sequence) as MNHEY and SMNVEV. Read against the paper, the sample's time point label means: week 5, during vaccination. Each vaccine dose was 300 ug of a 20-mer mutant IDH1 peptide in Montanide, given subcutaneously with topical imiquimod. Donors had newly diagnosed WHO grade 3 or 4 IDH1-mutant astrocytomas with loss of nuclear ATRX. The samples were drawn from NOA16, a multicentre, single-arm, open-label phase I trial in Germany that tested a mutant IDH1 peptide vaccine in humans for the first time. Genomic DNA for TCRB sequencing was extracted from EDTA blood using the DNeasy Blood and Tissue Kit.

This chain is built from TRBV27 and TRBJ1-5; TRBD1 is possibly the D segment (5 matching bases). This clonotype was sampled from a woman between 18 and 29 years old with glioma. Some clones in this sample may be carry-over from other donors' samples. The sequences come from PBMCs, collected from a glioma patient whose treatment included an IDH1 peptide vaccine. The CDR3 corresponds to CASSLRQGDQPQHF. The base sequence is TGTGCCAGCAGTTTACGCCAGGGAGATCAGCCCCAGCATTTT.